Below, 30 T cell receptor beta chains from the same sample are listed, as sequenced in a study of Ad26.COV2.S vaccination and SARS-CoV-2 variants. Treatment in this sample: 19 received Ad26.COV2.S at low or high dose, single or two shots; about 5 received placebo; per-sample allocation not given. On day 63 after the first injection, vaccine and placebo recipients gave samples. Sequencing used immunoSEQ multiplex PCR; TCRdb keeps in-frame clones, though not all of them. The sample records about 470,000 clones, 90% being singletons. The sequencing here drew on peripheral blood, taken in a trial of Ad26.COV2.S vaccine versus placebo. The source is a person between 18 and 65 years old who received the Ad26.COV2.S COVID-19 vaccine or a placebo.

CDR3 nucleotides: TGTGCCAGCTCACCCCCTACCGGGCTTAATGAAAAACTGTTTTTT. Translation gives CASSPPTGLNEKLFF. This chain connects TRBV18 to TRBJ1-4; D call uncertain. V was pared by 3 bases and J by 4 bases, with 12 bases between. The CDR3 length is 15 residues. CDR1 and CDR2 from the germline V gene are KGHSH and LQKENI.

The rearrangement joins TRBV5-1 to TRBJ2-1; 8 bases map to TRBD1. The CDR3 is 15 residues long. CDR1 is SGHRS and CDR2 is YFSETQ in the germline V gene. The J segment lost 2 bases and the V segment lost 0 bases, leaving 1 base of the junction unmatched. For the CDR3, the DNA is TGCGCCAGCAGCTTGGGACAGGGGCCCTACAATGAGCAGTTCTTC. This sequence encodes CASSLGQGPYNEQFF.

The chain recombines TRBV13 with TRBJ1-6; the D gene is possibly TRBD1 (6 bases). The V end lost 9 bases, the J end lost 10 bases, and 19 bases lay between the germline ends. This CDR3 has 14 residues. Germline CDR1 PRHDT, CDR2 FYEKMQ (reference sequence). In DNA, the CDR3 is TGTGCCAGTACTCAAGAGGGGGGTGAATCACCCCTCCACTTT. Amino acid sequence: CASTQEGGESPLHF.

The V call is TRBV24-1, the J call TRBJ2-2; D remains unclear. Germline-derived CDR1 and CDR2 are KGHDR and SFDVKD. This CDR3 is 17 amino acids long. The V end was cut by 4 bases, the J end by 1 base, with 15 bases between. CDR3 in DNA: TGTGCCACCAGTGAATCTAGACCGCTCGGGAACACCGGGGAGCTGTTTTTT. Translation: CATSESRPLGNTGELFF.

The chain combines TRBV30 with TRBJ2-3; 9 nucleotides agree with TRBD2. The CDR3 consists of 15 residues. After removal of 3 bases from V and 0 bases from J, the junction contained 4 bases not matched to a gene. Germline CDR1 is GTSNPN and CDR2 is SVGIG (reference sequence). The CDR3 here is CAWSRGRASTDTQYF. The CDR3, as DNA: TGTGCCTGGAGCCGCGGGAGGGCTAGCACAGATACGCAGTATTTT. The full variable domain, in which reference TRBV30 and TRBJ2-3 provide the parts outside the CDR3, is SQTIHQWPATLVQPVGSPLSLECTVEGTSNPNLYWYRQAAGRGLQLLFYSVGIGQISSEVPQNLSASRPQDRQFILSSKKLLLSDSGFYLCAWSRGRASTDTQYFGPGTRLTVL.

The chain combines TRBV5-1 with TRBJ2-7; 10 bases are shared with TRBD2. The germline V gene encodes CDR1 SGHRS and CDR2 YFSETQ. This CDR3 spans 15 amino acids. V was clipped by 1 base and J by 2 bases; unmatched bases: 3. CDR3 nucleotide sequence: TGCGCCAGCAGCTTGACTAGCGGGGAAACCTACGAGCAGTACTTC. It translates to CASSLTSGETYEQYF.

This clone was detected only once. The rearrangement joins TRBV11-3 to TRBJ2-3; 10 bases agree with TRBD2. The germline V gene encodes CDR1 SGHNT and CDR2 YENEEA. The CDR3 extends over 16 amino acids. J lost 2 bases, V lost 5 bases, and 7 bases had no gene match. The CDR3 spells CASSLGLAETTDTQYF. CDR3 nucleotide sequence: TGTGCCAGCAGCCTCGGACTAGCGGAGACCACAGATACGCAGTATTTT. The whole variable domain, filled in from reference TRBV11-3 and TRBJ2-3, reads EAGVVQSPRYKIIEKKQPVAFWCNPISGHNTLYWYLQNLGQGPELLIRYENEEAVDDSQLPKDRFSAERLKGVDSTLKIQPAELGDSAVYLCASSLGLAETTDTQYFGPGTRLTVL.

This chain links TRBV7-2 with TRBJ1-1, with TRBD1 identical over 9 bases. V was pared by 1 base and J by 7 bases, with 10 bases of the junction left unmatched. This CDR3 region has 16 residues. Germline values: CDR1 SGHTA, CDR2 FQGNSA. CDR3 sequence reads: CASSLGWGTGSGEAFF. CDR3 bases: TGTGCCAGCAGCTTAGGTTGGGGGACAGGGTCGGGTGAAGCTTTCTTT.

The chain links TRBV24-1 to TRBJ1-5; possibly TRBD1 for D (5 bases). The CDR3 loop spans 13 amino acids. Trimming took 7 bases from V and 2 from J, leaving 8 bases between them. Germline V lookup: CDR1 KGHDR, CDR2 SFDVKD. CDR3 bases: TGTGCCACCAGCTGGGGCCGCAATCAGCCCCAGCATTTT. Translated: CATSWGRNQPQHF.

The chain links TRBV14 to TRBJ2-3, with D unresolved. The ends were cut back, 0 bases at V and 0 bases at J, with 19 bases in the middle. The germline V gene encodes CDR1 SGHDN and CDR2 FVKESK. This CDR3 spans 19 amino acids. The CDR3 sequence: CASSQDKNSGGLSTDTQYF. CDR3 coding DNA: TGTGCCAGCAGCCAAGATAAGAACTCGGGCGGTTTAAGCACAGATACGCAGTATTTT.

The chain couples TRBV7-2 to TRBJ2-6; 10 bases match TRBD1. The V gene's germline CDR1 is SGHTA and CDR2 FQGNSA. The CDR3 has 18 amino acids. J was trimmed by 2 bases and V by 3 bases; bases with no gene match: 7. The CDR3 DNA follows: TGTGCCAGCAGCTTGCCGGGACAGGGGTTCGCTGGGGCCAACGTCCTGACTTTC. It translates to CASSLPGQGFAGANVLTF.

The chain combines TRBV25-1 with TRBJ2-6; TRBD1 matches at 8 bases. V lost 1 base, J lost 4 bases, and 6 bases stayed unmatched. The germline CDR1 and CDR2 sequences are MGHDK and SYGVNS. The CDR3 sequence is 17 residues long. In nucleotides, the CDR3 is TGTGCCAGCAGTGAATCTCAGGGGGCGCGAGGGGCCAACGTCCTGACTTTC. Its translation is CASSESQGARGANVLTF.

CDR3 DNA sequence: TGTGCCAGCAGCCGGACCAATTTGGGCACTGAAGCTTTCTTT. Protein sequence: CASSRTNLGTEAFF. The genes are TRBV7-9 and TRBJ1-1; D gene ambiguous. The germline V and J ends were trimmed by 5 bases and 4 bases, with 14 bases remaining between them. CDR3 length equals 14 residues. Germline V gene sequence: CDR1 SEHNR, CDR2 FQNEAQ (reference sequence).

The chain joins TRBV5-6 to TRBJ2-7, with 7 positions matching TRBD1. V shed 4 bases and J 5 bases; nucleotides not matched to a gene: 12. This CDR3 contains 15 residues. Germline assignment: CDR1 SGHDT and CDR2 YYEEEE. Here the CDR3 reads CASSQQHPDRDEQYF. The CDR3 coding sequence is TGTGCCAGCAGCCAACAACATCCAGACAGGGACGAGCAGTACTTC.

This clone was seen only once. The genes are TRBV5-1 and TRBJ1-6, with D unresolved. CDR3 length: 15 residues. V dropped 0 bases and J dropped 5 bases, with 9 bases sitting between them. Germline CDR1 SGHRS, CDR2 YFSETQ. The CDR3 DNA reads TGCGCCAGCAGCTTGGGTGGTTGGGATAATTCACCCCTCCACTTT. This encodes CASSLGGWDNSPLHF.

V and J are TRBV27 and TRBJ2-1; 13 bases align to TRBD2. After removal of 5 bases from V and 8 bases from J, the junction contained 9 bases not matched to a gene. CDR3 length: 16 amino acids. Germline V CDR1 and CDR2: MNHEY, SMNVEV (reference sequence). The CDR3 DNA follows: TGTGCCAGCAGTAGACCGGGACTAGCGGGAAGGGATGAGCAGTTCTTC. Translating gives CASSRPGLAGRDEQFF.

The V gene is TRBV9, the J gene TRBJ1-2; 8 bases are a match to TRBD1. The CDR3 runs 16 residues. Germline assignment: CDR1 SGDLS and CDR2 YYNGEE. Losses at the gene ends were 3 bases for V and 2 bases for J; bases not matched to a gene: 9. In nucleotides, the CDR3 is TGTGCCAGCAGCGGGGACAGGTCTTATGAGAACTATGGCTACACCTTC. Translation: CASSGDRSYENYGYTF.

The chain recombines TRBV11-2 with TRBJ1-6, with a possible D match to TRBD1 (5 bases). Between the trimmed V and J ends, which lost 4 bases and 9 bases, there was a span of 16 bases. The CDR3 contains 15 residues. From germline, CDR1 is SGHAT and CDR2 FQNNGV. The CDR3 DNA follows: TGTGCCAGCAGCTATGTCTGGGGCGCGAGTTCACCCCTCCACTTT. Residues: CASSYVWGASSPLHF.

This clone was recorded only once. V and J are TRBV20-1 and TRBJ1-3; D is ambiguous. The CDR3 spans 14 residues. Germline CDR1 reads DFQATT; CDR2 reads SNEGSKA (reference sequence). The V end was cut by 3 bases, the J end by 1 base, with 10 bases between. The CDR3 nucleotides are TGCAGTGCTAGTAGGTTGGGTTCTGGAAACACCATATATTTT. Protein sequence: CSASRLGSGNTIYF.

The chain's CDR3 is CASSIGTPTDTQYF. CDR3 nucleotide sequence: TGTGCCAGTAGTATAGGGACACCCACAGATACGCAGTATTTT. The chain employs TRBV19 and TRBJ2-3; D possibly corresponds to TRBD1 (5 bases). Looked up from germline, CDR1 is LNHDA and CDR2 is SQIVND (reference sequence). CDR3 length equals 14 residues. The germline V and J ends were trimmed by 1 base and 2 bases, with 7 bases remaining between them.

This clone was seen just once. The rearrangement links TRBV10-3 to TRBJ2-7; the D gene is possibly TRBD2 (5 bases). This CDR3 comprises 16 residues. CDR1 and CDR2 from the germline V gene are ENHRY and SYGVKD. Trimming removed 6 bases at V and 0 bases at J, with 18 bases between. DNA of the CDR3: TGTGCCATCAGGGACTCGTCAGGCCTCGACTCCTACGAGCAGTACTTC. It yields the protein CAIRDSSGLDSYEQYF.

The chain uses TRBV19 and TRBJ2-2; TRBD1 matches at 10 bases. Germline CDR1 LNHDA, CDR2 SQIVND (reference sequence). Trimming removed 7 bases from V and 3 bases from J; junction bases left unmatched: 5. This CDR3 comprises 15 residues. The DNA for the CDR3 is TGTGCCAGTACCCCGACAGGGGGCTACACCGGGGAGCTGTTTTTT. Amino acids: CASTPTGGYTGELFF.

The CDR3 reads CASSTPGLDYEQYF. The CDR3 nucleotides are TGTGCCAGTAGCACGCCGGGACTAGACTACGAGCAGTACTTC. V usage is TRBV19 and J usage is TRBJ2-7; 8 bases are shared with TRBD2. Germline V gene data show CDR1 as LNHDA and CDR2 as SQIVND (reference sequence). There are 14 residues in the CDR3. V shed 6 bases, J shed 3 bases, and the junction held 7 bases outside the gene matches.

The V gene is TRBV7-2, the J gene TRBJ2-1, with TRBD2 matching 11 bases. With V trimmed by 5 bases and J by 2 bases, 2 bases remained unmatched. CDR1 is SGHTA and CDR2 is FQGNSA in the germline V gene. This CDR3 region has 15 residues. The CDR3 coding sequence is TGTGCCAGCAGCGCTAGCGGGAGGACCTACAATGAGCAGTTCTTC. Translating gives CASSASGRTYNEQFF. The entire variable domain, with the rest obtained from reference TRBV7-2 and TRBJ2-1, is as follows: GAGVSQSPSNKVTEKGKDVELRCDPISGHTALYWYRQSLGQGLEFLIYFQGNSAPDKSGLPSDRFSAERTGGSVSTLTIQRTQQEDSAVYLCASSASGRTYNEQFFGPGTRLTVL.

Only one count was recorded for this clone. This chain uses TRBV18 with TRBJ2-2; D not resolved. The V gene's germline CDR1 is KGHSH and CDR2 LQKENI. V was trimmed by 2 bases and J by 5 bases, leaving 6 bases between them. The CDR3 has 13 residues. The CDR3: CASSPDETGELFF. DNA of the CDR3: TGTGCCAGCTCACCAGACGAGACCGGGGAGCTGTTTTTT.

The rearrangement joins TRBV7-8 to TRBJ2-7; no clear D gene. V was cut by 5 bases and J by 2 bases, with 16 bases left in between. The CDR3 runs 15 residues. Looked up from germline, CDR1 is SGHVS and CDR2 is FQNEAQ. The CDR3 here is CASSPHPRSTYEQYF. The CDR3, as DNA: TGTGCCAGCAGCCCCCATCCGAGATCCACCTACGAGCAGTACTTC.

The rearrangement uses TRBV10-3 and TRBJ1-2; no reliable D call. The V and J ends lost 3 bases and 8 bases respectively, with 13 bases between them. This CDR3 is built from 13 residues. Germline lookup yields CDR1 ENHRY and CDR2 SYGVKD. DNA of the CDR3: TGTGCCATCAGTGAAAACCTGGGAATCGGCTACACCTTC. It specifies CAISENLGIGYTF.

The DNA of the CDR3 is TGTGCCAGCTCGGGACTAGCTGCTTACAATGAGCAGTTCTTC. Residues: CASSGLAAYNEQFF. The rearrangement joins TRBV7-8 to TRBJ2-1; 9 bases are a match to TRBD2. The ends lost 8 bases at V and 4 bases at J; junction bases unmatched: 6. Germline V gives CDR1 SGHVS, CDR2 FQNEAQ. The CDR3 extends over 14 amino acids.

For the CDR3, the DNA is TGTGCCAGCAGTTACTCACCGGGACTAGCGAGGGCCTACGAGCAGTACTTC. Translating gives CASSYSPGLARAYEQYF. The chain employs TRBV6-2 or TRBV6-3 and TRBJ2-7; 10 positions match TRBD2. V was clipped by 0 bases and J by 2 bases; unmatched bases: 7. CDR3 length: 17 residues. The germline V gene has CDR1 MNHEY and CDR2 SVGEGT.

The chain is built from TRBV7-2 and TRBJ1-5; D remains unclear. From germline, CDR1 is SGHTA and CDR2 FQGNSA. With 1 base removed from V and 9 bases from J, the gap between germline ends came to 16 bases. The CDR3 length is 15 residues. The CDR3 here is CASSLEAAMERPQHF. The CDR3 region has the DNA TGTGCCAGCAGCTTAGAGGCAGCGATGGAAAGGCCCCAGCATTTT.